Described below is a single T cell receptor (beta chain) sequence and its context. Its cognate antigen is unknown. The CDR3 consists of 15 residues. Germline lookup yields CDR1 SGHVS and CDR2 FNYEAQ. This entry belongs to a study of OX40 agonist ivuxolimab in advanced cancers. Whole-study results and caveats: At 0.1 to 3.0 mg/kg, clonal expansion of CD4+ and CD8+ blood T cells had occurred by week 6. In CD8+ T cells, expanded clones were on average more numerous than in CD4+.

Method: immunoSEQ multiplex PCR; TCRdb's copy keeps in-frame clones and lacks some. The table records over 5,500 clones, around 80% of them present only once. This TCR was recovered from an adult with an advanced solid tumor such as melanoma, head and neck, liver or kidney cancer. The source was CD4+ or CD8+ T cells sorted from blood, collected in a trial of the OX40 agonist ivuxolimab. The rearrangement links TRBV7-6 to TRBJ2-5; 7 bases fit TRBD1. The last part of the DNA fits TRBJ2-7 better; the J call may be wrong. Here the CDR3 DNA reads TGTGCCAGCAGCTTGCAATCCGCAGGGGGCTACGAGCAGTACTTC. Its translation is CASSLQSAGGYEQYF.